The TCR beta chain described here comes from a study of control samples from healthy donors and cancer patients. The CDR3 totals 16 residues. Germline CDR1 and CDR2: SQVTM and ANQGSEA. Trimming shortened V by 2 bases and J by 4 bases, and 20 bases separated the two germline ends. Profiling relied on immunoSEQ multiplex PCR, and the TCRdb table lists in-frame clones only, not all of them. This table has about 110,000 clones, around 80% appearing once. This sequence joins TRBV29-1 and TRBJ1-1; perhaps TRBD1 as D (5 bases). This clonotype was sampled from a man younger than 35 in good health. The sequenced sample was blood. The CDR3 sequence is CSVEPGPGRGVTEAFF. Written as DNA, the CDR3 is TGCAGCGTTGAACCCGGGCCGGGGAGGGGCGTCACTGAAGCTTTCTTT.